This T cell receptor (beta chain) was observed in a study of blood T cell repertoires in COVID-19. In germline, CDR1 is LGHDT, CDR2 YNNKEL (reference sequence). CDR3 length equals 15 residues. V was trimmed by 1 base and J by 6 bases, leaving 10 bases between them. This clone has only one observation. Data came from immunoSEQ multiplex PCR; TCRdb stores just in-frame clones and leaves some out. The profile shows tens of thousands of clones, around 83% of them singletons. The source is a man between 60 and 75 years old with acute or convalescent COVID-19. The specimen was peripheral blood. The chain combines TRBV3-1 (or the pseudogene TRBV3-2) with TRBJ1-6; D is unresolved. As DNA, the CDR3 is TGTGCCAGCAGCCAAGGGTACAGCGGTAATTCACCCCTCCACTTT. It translates to CASSQGYSGNSPLHF.